Following are 22 T cell receptor beta chains from one sample sequenced in a study of a mutant IDH1 vaccine in newly diagnosed glioma. The assay was immunoSEQ multiplex PCR, and TCRdb's table has in-frame clones only and misses some. The sample includes approximately 58,000 clones, under 85% of them seen just once. The antigens for these receptors are not known. Time point indicated: week 47, end of study. Alongside topical imiquimod, each dose of vaccine comprised 300 ug of mutant IDH1 20-mer peptide. Sequenced here: PBMCs, sampled from a glioma patient whose treatment included an IDH1 peptide vaccine. These receptors came from a young man with glioma.

This sequence joins TRBV5-1 and TRBJ2-1; 12 nucleotides line up with TRBD2. Trimming cost V 0 bases and J 10 bases; bases outside gene matches: 8. Germline loops: CDR1 SGHRS, CDR2 YFSETQ. The CDR3 runs to 16 residues. CDR3 protein: CASSLVASGGAEEQFF. Written as DNA, the CDR3 is TGCGCCAGCAGCTTGGTTGCTAGCGGGGGGGCTGAAGAGCAGTTCTTC.

This clone was seen a few times. The genes are TRBV10-3 and TRBJ1-1; 7 bases align to TRBD1. The CDR3 has 15 residues. V was clipped by 5 bases and J by 1 base; unmatched bases: 7. Germline V lookup: CDR1 ENHRY, CDR2 SYGVKD. The CDR3 loop reads CAISSEGAGNTEAFF. The CDR3 nucleotides read TGTGCCATCAGTTCCGAGGGGGCGGGGAACACTGAAGCTTTCTTT.

This chain links TRBV7-9 with TRBJ2-1; D is unresolved. Germline-derived CDR1 and CDR2 are SEHNR and FQNEAQ (reference sequence). With 5 bases removed from V and 4 bases from J, the gap between germline ends came to 9 bases. This CDR3 spans 13 amino acids. The CDR3 loop reads CASSPIGYNEQFF. The CDR3 DNA reads as TGTGCCAGCAGCCCTATTGGGTACAATGAGCAGTTCTTC.

The rearrangement links TRBV7-9 to TRBJ1-1; D is unclear. Germline CDR1 reads SEHNR; CDR2 reads FQNEAQ (reference sequence). V lost 3 bases, J lost 0 bases, and 2 bases lay in between. This CDR3 contains 12 residues. Here the CDR3 reads CASSFLNTEAFF. The CDR3 DNA reads TGTGCCAGCAGCTTTTTGAACACTGAAGCTTTCTTT.

The V call is TRBV6-1, the J call TRBJ2-7; D not certain. This CDR3 has 15 amino acids. Germline CDR1 MNHNS, CDR2 SASEGT. V was cut by 2 bases and J by 0 bases, with 11 bases left in between. CDR3 nucleotides: TGTGCCAGCAGTGAATCGATAGTCAGCTCCTACGAGCAGTACTTC. Protein: CASSESIVSSYEQYF.

This clone was observed a handful of times. V is TRBV21-1 and J is TRBJ2-7. TRBV21-1 is shown as a pseudogene. This CDR3 has 15 amino acids. CDR3 sequence reads: CAGALVGGFRDEQYF. In DNA, the CDR3 is TGTGCCGGGGCTCTGGTAGGAGGCTTTAGGGACGAGCAGTACTTC.

CDR3 sequence: CASSSLTYGGGDNEQFF. Here the CDR3 DNA reads TGTGCCAGCAGCTCATTGACCTACGGGGGGGGAGACAATGAGCAGTTCTTC. The chain links TRBV13 to TRBJ2-1; 8 bases map to TRBD2. The J segment lost 5 bases and the V segment lost 4 bases, leaving 13 bases of the junction unmatched. From germline, CDR1 is PRHDT and CDR2 FYEKMQ (reference sequence). The CDR3 is made up of 17 amino acids.

The chain couples TRBV18 to TRBJ1-1; no clear D. This CDR3 has 13 amino acids. Trimming took off 1 base at V and 6 bases at J, with 9 bases between the two ends. Per the germline V gene, CDR1 is KGHSH and CDR2 is LQKENI. The CDR3 sequence: CASSPRESAEAFF. CDR3 coding DNA: TGTGCCAGCTCACCACGAGAGTCGGCTGAAGCTTTCTTT.

This rearrangement joins TRBV6-5 to TRBJ1-1; D is perhaps TRBD1 (6 bases). The germline V gene has CDR1 MNHEY and CDR2 SVGAGI. The CDR3 has 14 amino acids. V was cut by 5 bases and J by 1 base, with 11 bases left in between. The DNA of the CDR3 is TGTGCCAGCAGTACGGACAGTACGAACACTGAAGCTTTCTTT. Protein: CASSTDSTNTEAFF.

V is TRBV5-4 and J is TRBJ2-5, with D possibly TRBD1 on 6 matching bases. The CDR3 has 15 amino acids. Trimming removed 5 bases at V and 4 bases at J, with 18 bases between. Germline V gene lookup returns CDR1 SGHNT and CDR2 YYREEE (reference sequence). DNA of the CDR3: TGTGCCAGCAGTCCAACAGGGAGTGGTAGAGAGACCCAGTACTTC. Translation gives CASSPTGSGRETQYF.

This chain connects TRBV11-2 to TRBJ1-1; TRBD1 is a possible D gene (5 bases). CDR3 length: 17 amino acids. Trimming removed 1 base from V and 1 base from J, with 16 bases in between. Germline V gene data show CDR1 as SGHAT and CDR2 as FQNNGV. The CDR3 reads CASSLGPYAGKNTEAFF. The CDR3 nucleotides are TGTGCCAGCAGCTTAGGACCCTATGCAGGGAAGAACACTGAAGCTTTCTTT.

CDR3 sequence reads: CASSLDTGVFTYEQYF. The CDR3 DNA follows: TGTGCCAGCAGCTTAGACACAGGGGTTTTCACCTACGAGCAGTACTTC. The chain couples TRBV7-6 to TRBJ2-7; TRBD1 matches at 7 bases. The CDR3 is made up of 16 amino acids. Trimming at V came to 1 base and at J to 2 bases, leaving 8 bases not matched to a gene. Germline CDR1 reads SGHVS; CDR2 reads FNYEAQ.

The V call is TRBV7-9, the J call TRBJ1-2, with a tentative D call TRBD1 (6 bases). Per germline, CDR1 SEHNR and CDR2 FQNEAQ (reference sequence). The V end lost 3 bases, the J end lost 8 bases, and 19 bases lay between the germline ends. This CDR3 is built from 15 residues. CDR3 coding DNA: TGTGCCAGCAGCTTCGTACAACGGGAGGGGGAAGGCTACACCTTC. Translated: CASSFVQREGEGYTF.

This clone was picked up one time. This chain uses TRBV28 with TRBJ2-4; D not resolved. CDR3 length: 12 residues. Germline CDR1 and CDR2: MDHEN and SYDVKM. The germline V and J ends were trimmed by 4 bases and 1 base, with 2 bases remaining between them. In DNA, the CDR3 is TGTGCCAGCAGTTGGGCCAAAAACATTCAGTACTTC. Its translation is CASSWAKNIQYF.

The genes are TRBV6-5 and TRBJ1-1, with 7 bases lining up with TRBD1. The V gene's germline CDR1 is MNHEY and CDR2 SVGAGI. The ends lost 4 bases at V and 1 base at J; junction bases unmatched: 6. This CDR3 is built from 15 residues. CDR3 sequence reads: CASSSPWTGNTEAFF. In DNA, the CDR3 is TGTGCCAGCAGTTCCCCCTGGACAGGGAACACTGAAGCTTTCTTT.

This chain uses TRBV7-5 with TRBJ1-4; no check of the table's D call, TRBD1, against the DNA was made. TRBV7-5 is labeled a pseudogene. CDR3 size: 16 residues. CDR3 loop: CVRSGRQGHHLRKLFF. Written as DNA, the CDR3 is TGTGTCAGAAGCGGGCGACAGGGGCACCATCTTAGAAAACTGTTTTTT.

The genes are TRBV6-5 and TRBJ1-1; D gene ambiguous. CDR1 MNHEY and CDR2 SVGAGI come from the germline V gene. V gave up 6 bases and J gave up 3 bases, with 5 bases separating them. The CDR3 is 11 residues long. The CDR3 region is CASSWDTEAFF. In DNA form, the CDR3 reads TGTGCCAGCAGCTGGGACACTGAAGCTTTCTTT.

A few counts support this clone. The chain employs TRBV19 and TRBJ1-2, with a possible D match to TRBD1 (6 bases). Per the germline V gene, CDR1 is LNHDA and CDR2 is SQIVND (reference sequence). V lost 6 bases, J lost 4 bases, and 15 bases lay in between. The CDR3 is 14 amino acids. The CDR3 is CASRFPGHPYGYTF. CDR3 sequence (DNA): TGTGCCAGTAGGTTCCCGGGACACCCCTATGGCTACACCTTC.

This rearrangement joins TRBV2 to TRBJ2-7, with TRBD1 as a possible D gene (5 bases). CDR3 size: 14 residues. Per the germline V gene, CDR1 is SNHLY and CDR2 is FYNNEI. Trimming removed 5 bases from V and 0 bases from J, with 11 bases in between. As DNA, the CDR3 is TGTGCCAGCAGTCCATCGACAGTCTCCTACGAGCAGTACTTC. Protein: CASSPSTVSYEQYF.

This sequence joins TRBV11-1 and TRBJ1-4; D is possibly TRBD1 (5 bases). CDR1 and CDR2 (germline): SGHAT, FQDESV (reference sequence). The CDR3 consists of 14 residues. The V and J ends lost 5 bases and 5 bases respectively, with 12 bases between them. CDR3 sequence: CASSRGDSNEKLFF. DNA of the CDR3: TGTGCCAGCAGCCGGGGGGATTCAAATGAAAAACTGTTTTTT. Looking up the rest from reference TRBV11-1 and TRBJ1-4 gives the full variable domain: EAEVAQSPRYKITEKSQAVAFWCDPISGHATLYWYRQILGQGPELLVQFQDESVVDDSQLPKDRFSAERLKGVDSTLKIQPAELGDSAMYLCASSRGDSNEKLFFGSGTQLSVL.

The chain links TRBV9 to TRBJ1-3; D call uncertain. Germline V CDR1 and CDR2: SGDLS, YYNGEE. V lost 4 bases, J lost 9 bases, and 23 bases lay in between. The CDR3 has 16 amino acids. CDR3 amino acids: CASSRWRETTPLTIYF. The CDR3 DNA is TGTGCCAGCAGCCGGTGGCGGGAGACAACCCCCCTCACCATATATTTT.

The rearrangement joins TRBV5-6 to TRBJ2-2, with D possibly TRBD1 on 6 matching bases. Between the trimmed V and J ends, which lost 3 bases and 1 base, there was a span of 7 bases. Germline CDR1 reads SGHDT; CDR2 reads YYEEEE. The CDR3 totals 14 residues. This CDR3 is CASSSGQNTGELFF. The DNA for the CDR3 is TGTGCCAGCAGCTCGGGACAGAACACCGGGGAGCTGTTTTTT.